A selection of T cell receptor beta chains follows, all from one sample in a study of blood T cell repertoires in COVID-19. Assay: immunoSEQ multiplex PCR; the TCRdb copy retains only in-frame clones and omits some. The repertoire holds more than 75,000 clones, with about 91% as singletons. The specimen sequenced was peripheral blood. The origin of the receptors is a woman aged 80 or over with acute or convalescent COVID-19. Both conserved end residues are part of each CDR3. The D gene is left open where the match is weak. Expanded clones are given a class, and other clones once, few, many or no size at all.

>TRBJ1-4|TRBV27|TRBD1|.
CASSFRATGQLKLFF
TGTGCCAGCAGTTTTCGGGCGACAGGGCAGCTGAAACTGTTTTTT
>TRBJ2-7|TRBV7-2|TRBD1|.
CASGTGGYRFSYEQYF
TGTGCCTCTGGGACAGGGGGCTACCGCTTCTCCTACGAGCAGTACTTC
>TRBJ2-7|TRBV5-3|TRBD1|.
CARSPNRDRAYEQYF
TGTGCCAGAAGCCCGAACCGGGACAGGGCCTACGAGCAGTACTTC
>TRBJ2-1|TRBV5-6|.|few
CASSRVGAGLYNEQFF
TGTGCCAGCAGCAGGGTAGGAGCGGGTCTTTACAATGAGCAGTTCTTC
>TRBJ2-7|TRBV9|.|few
CASSVSQGWSYEQYF
TGTGCCAGCAGCGTAAGCCAGGGGTGGTCCTACGAGCAGTACTTC
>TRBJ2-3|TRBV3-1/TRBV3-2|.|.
CASSQDKRGGGNTQYF
TGTGCCAGCAGCCAAGATAAACGGGGAGGGGGAAATACGCAGTATTTT
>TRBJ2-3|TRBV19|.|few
CASSSYSRGSADTQYF
TGTGCCAGTAGTAGCTACAGTCGTGGGTCGGCAGATACGCAGTATTTT
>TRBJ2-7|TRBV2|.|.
CASSSRDLSTYEQYF
TGTGCCAGCAGCTCGAGGGACTTATCCACCTACGAGCAGTACTTC
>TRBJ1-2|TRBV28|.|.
CASTTPDSHNYGYTF
TGTGCCAGCACCACCCCCGACAGCCATAACTATGGCTACACCTTC
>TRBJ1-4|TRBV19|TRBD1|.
CASSITGTGAEKLFF
TGTGCCAGTAGTATAACCGGGACAGGGGCCGAAAAACTGTTTTTT
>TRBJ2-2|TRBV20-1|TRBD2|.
CSASVAGVPPGELFF
TGCAGTGCTAGTGTGGCGGGGGTCCCCCCCGGGGAGCTGTTTTTT
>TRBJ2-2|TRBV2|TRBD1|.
CASTSPGQGKSRELFF
TGTGCCAGCACCTCCCCGGGACAGGGAAAATCCCGGGAGCTGTTTTTT
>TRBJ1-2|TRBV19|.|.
CASSIRPIRREGYTF
TGTGCCAGTAGTATCCGCCCAATTCGAAGGGAGGGCTACACCTTC
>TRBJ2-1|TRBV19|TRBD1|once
CASSWDRDNEQFF
TGTGCCAGTAGTTGGGACAGAGACAATGAGCAGTTCTTC
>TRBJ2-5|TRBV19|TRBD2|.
CASSARTRRPPQYF
TGTGCCAGTAGTGCCCGGACTAGGCGCCCCCCCCAGTACTTC
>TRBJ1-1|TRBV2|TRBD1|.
CASSDRARGEAFF
TGTGCCAGCAGCGACAGGGCCAGGGGTGAAGCTTTCTTT
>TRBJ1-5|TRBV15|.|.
CATSRARREQPQHF
TGTGCCACCAGCAGAGCGCGGAGGGAGCAGCCCCAGCATTTT
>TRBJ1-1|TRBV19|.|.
CASSIGNRMNTEAFF
TGTGCCAGTAGTATAGGGAACAGGATGAACACTGAAGCTTTCTTT
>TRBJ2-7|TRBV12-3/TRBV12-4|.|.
CASSLDRDEQYF
TGTGCCAGCAGTTTAGACAGGGACGAGCAGTACTTC
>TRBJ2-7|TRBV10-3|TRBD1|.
CAISESRTGKGHEQYF
TGTGCCATCAGTGAGTCGAGGACAGGGAAGGGCCACGAGCAGTACTTC
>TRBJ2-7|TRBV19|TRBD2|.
CASSPPGGVREQYF
TGTGCCAGTAGTCCCCCCGGGGGGGTGCGCGAGCAGTACTTC
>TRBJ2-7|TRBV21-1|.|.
CASSKAQGLADTYEQYF
TGTGCCAGCAGCAAGGCTCAAGGGCTAGCGGACACCTACGAGCAGTACTTC
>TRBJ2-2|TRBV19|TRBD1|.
CASSGTGGLGTGELFF
TGTGCCAGTAGTGGGACAGGGGGCCTCGGCACCGGGGAGCTGTTTTTT
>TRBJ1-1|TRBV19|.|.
CASRALTEAFF
TGTGCCAGTAGGGCCCTGACTGAAGCTTTCTTT
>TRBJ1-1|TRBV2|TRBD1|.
CASSPTDRAGNTEAFF
TGTGCCAGCAGCCCGACCGACAGGGCGGGGAACACTGAAGCTTTCTTT
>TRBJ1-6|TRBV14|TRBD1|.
CASSHPGQGGNSPLHF
TGTGCCAGCAGCCACCCTGGACAGGGGGGTAATTCACCCCTCCACTTT
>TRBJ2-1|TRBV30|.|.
CAWIRGTMLYNEQFF
TGTGCCTGGATAAGGGGGACTATGCTTTACAATGAGCAGTTCTTC
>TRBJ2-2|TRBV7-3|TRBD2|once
CASSFLAGALGELFF
TGTGCCAGCAGCTTCCTAGCGGGAGCGTTGGGGGAGCTGTTTTTT
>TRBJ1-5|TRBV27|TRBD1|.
CASSSDRRRPQHF
TGTGCCAGCAGTTCGGACAGGCGTCGGCCCCAGCATTTT
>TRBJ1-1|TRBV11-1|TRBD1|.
CASSLDEGGRNTEAFF
TGTGCCAGCAGCTTAGACGAAGGGGGCCGGAACACTGAAGCTTTCTTT
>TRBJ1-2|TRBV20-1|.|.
CSANKSPIAYF
TGCAGTGCTAACAAATCCCCAATCGCATACTTC
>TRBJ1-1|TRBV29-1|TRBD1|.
CSVRQGSNTEAFF
TGCAGCGTCCGACAGGGTTCGAACACTGAAGCTTTCTTT
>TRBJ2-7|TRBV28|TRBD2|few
CASIPGTSGYEQYF
TGTGCCAGCATCCCCGGGACTAGCGGATACGAGCAGTACTTC
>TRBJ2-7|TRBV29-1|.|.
CSVDQGGRREQYF
TGCAGCGTTGACCAGGGGGGCAGGAGGGAGCAGTACTTC
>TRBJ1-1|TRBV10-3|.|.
CAISVEGQTEAFF
TGTGCCATCAGTGTGGAGGGGCAGACTGAAGCTTTCTTT
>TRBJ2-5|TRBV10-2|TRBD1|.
CASSDQQGRGYQETQYF
TGCGCCAGCAGTGATCAACAGGGCAGGGGGTACCAAGAGACCCAGTACTTC
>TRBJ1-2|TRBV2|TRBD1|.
CASSERDRLTGGYTF
TGTGCCAGCAGTGAAAGGGACAGGTTAACGGGTGGCTACACCTTC
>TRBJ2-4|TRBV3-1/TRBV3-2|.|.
CASSQTGAKNIQYF
TGTGCCAGCAGCCAAACGGGGGCCAAAAACATTCAGTACTTC
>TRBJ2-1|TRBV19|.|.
CASRPGLNYNEQFF
TGTGCCAGTAGGCCGGGACTTAACTACAATGAGCAGTTCTTC
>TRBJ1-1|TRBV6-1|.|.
CASSEGPGLNTEAFF
TGTGCCAGCAGTGAAGGCCCAGGGTTGAACACTGAAGCTTTCTTT
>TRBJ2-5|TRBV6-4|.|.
CASSDSGRRALRETQYF
TGTGCCAGCAGTGACTCTGGAAGGCGGGCCTTAAGGGAGACCCAGTACTTC
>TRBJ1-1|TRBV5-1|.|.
CASSRGGSTEAFF
TGCGCCAGCAGCCGGGGGGGCAGCACTGAAGCTTTCTTT
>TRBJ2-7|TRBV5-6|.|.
CASSAWRRSSYEQYF
TGTGCCAGCAGCGCATGGAGGAGAAGCTCCTACGAGCAGTACTTC
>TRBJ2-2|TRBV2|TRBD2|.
CASSERGVNTGELFF
TGTGCCAGCAGTGAACGGGGGGTCAACACCGGGGAGCTGTTTTTT
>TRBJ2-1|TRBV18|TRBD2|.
CASSPRAVAGFTSSYNEQFF
TGTGCCAGCTCACCACGGGCGGTAGCGGGATTTACGAGCTCCTACAATGAGCAGTTCTTC
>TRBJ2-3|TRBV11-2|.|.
CASSLIGTDTQYF
TGTGCCAGCAGCTTAATAGGCACAGATACGCAGTATTTT
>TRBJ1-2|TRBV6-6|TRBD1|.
CASSLQGNYGYTF
TGTGCCAGCAGTTTACAGGGGAACTATGGCTACACCTTC
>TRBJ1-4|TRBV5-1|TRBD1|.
CASSPGQGLEKLFF
TGCGCCAGCAGCCCCGGACAGGGATTAGAAAAACTGTTTTTT
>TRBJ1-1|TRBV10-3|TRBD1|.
CAISESGRGRVEAFF
TGTGCCATCAGTGAGTCAGGCAGGGGGCGAGTGGAAGCTTTCTTT
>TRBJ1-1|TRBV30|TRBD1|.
CAWSVRGQLNTEAFF
TGTGCCTGGAGTGTGAGGGGACAGCTAAACACTGAAGCTTTCTTT
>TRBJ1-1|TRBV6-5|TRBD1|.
CASRDRGLTEAFF
TGTGCCAGCAGGGACAGGGGTCTTACTGAAGCTTTCTTT
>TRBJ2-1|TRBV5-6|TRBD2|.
CASSWRLAGGPDEQFF
TGTGCCAGCAGCTGGAGACTAGCGGGAGGGCCTGATGAGCAGTTCTTC
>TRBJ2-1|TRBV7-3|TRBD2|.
CASSPMSGGAGEQFF
TGTGCCAGCAGCCCAATGAGCGGGGGGGCCGGTGAGCAGTTCTTC
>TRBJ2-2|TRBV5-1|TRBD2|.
CASSLVSGEHGELFF
TGCGCCAGCAGCTTGGTTAGCGGGGAGCACGGGGAGCTGTTTTTT